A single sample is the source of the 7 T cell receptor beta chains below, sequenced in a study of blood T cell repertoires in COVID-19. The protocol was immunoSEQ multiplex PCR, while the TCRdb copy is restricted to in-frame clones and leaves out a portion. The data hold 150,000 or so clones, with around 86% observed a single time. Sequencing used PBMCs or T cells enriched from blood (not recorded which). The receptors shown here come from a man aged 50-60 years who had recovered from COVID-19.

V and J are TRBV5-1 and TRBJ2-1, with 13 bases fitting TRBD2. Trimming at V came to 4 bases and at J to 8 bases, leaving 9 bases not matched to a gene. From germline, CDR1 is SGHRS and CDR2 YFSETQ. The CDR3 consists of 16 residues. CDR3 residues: CASSPRTSGSFDEQFF. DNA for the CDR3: TGCGCCAGCAGCCCCAGGACTAGCGGGAGTTTCGATGAGCAGTTCTTC.

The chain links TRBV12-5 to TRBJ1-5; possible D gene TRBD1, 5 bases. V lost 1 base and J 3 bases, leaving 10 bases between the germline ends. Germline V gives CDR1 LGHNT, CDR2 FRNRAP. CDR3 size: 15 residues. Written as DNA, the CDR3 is TGTGCTAGTGGTTTGGCCAGGGATTTCAATCAGCCCCAGCATTTT. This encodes CASGLARDFNQPQHF.

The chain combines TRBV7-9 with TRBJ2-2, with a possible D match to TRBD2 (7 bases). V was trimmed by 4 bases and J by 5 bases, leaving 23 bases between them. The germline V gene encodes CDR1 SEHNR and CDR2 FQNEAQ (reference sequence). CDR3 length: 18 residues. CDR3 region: CASSYLPGASGGTGELFF. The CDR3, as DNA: TGTGCCAGCAGCTATCTGCCGGGGGCTAGCGGTGGGACCGGGGAGCTGTTTTTT.

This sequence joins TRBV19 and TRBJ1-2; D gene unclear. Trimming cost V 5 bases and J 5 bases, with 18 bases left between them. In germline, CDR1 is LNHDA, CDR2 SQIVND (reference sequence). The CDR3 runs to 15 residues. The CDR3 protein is CASSRIEGGVYGYTF. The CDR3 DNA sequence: TGTGCCAGTAGTCGGATCGAGGGAGGAGTATATGGCTACACCTTC.

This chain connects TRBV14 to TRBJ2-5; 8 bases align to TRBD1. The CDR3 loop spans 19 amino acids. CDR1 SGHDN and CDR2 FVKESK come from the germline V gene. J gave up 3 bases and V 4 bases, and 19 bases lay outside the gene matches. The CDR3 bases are TGTGCCAGCAGCCCAAACCGGCGGGCAGGGGGCATGTTTAAAGAGACCCAGTACTTC. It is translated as CASSPNRRAGGMFKETQYF.

The CDR3 sequence: CASTPGTGGEQPQHF. The CDR3 region has the DNA TGTGCCAGCACCCCCGGGACAGGGGGCGAACAGCCCCAGCATTTT. The chain employs TRBV6-2 or TRBV6-3 and TRBJ1-5; the match to TRBD1 covers 12 bases. The CDR3 extends over 15 amino acids. Germline CDR1 is MNHEY and CDR2 is SVGEGT. Germline trimming cut 7 bases from V and 7 bases from J; bases unmatched to any gene: 8.

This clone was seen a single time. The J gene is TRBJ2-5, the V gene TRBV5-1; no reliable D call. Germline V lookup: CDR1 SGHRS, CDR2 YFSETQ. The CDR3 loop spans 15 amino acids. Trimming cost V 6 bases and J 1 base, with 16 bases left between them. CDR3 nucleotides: TGCGCCAGCATTCCTCTTCCGCAGGTCCAAGAGACCCAGTACTTC. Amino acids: CASIPLPQVQETQYF.